The 11 T cell receptor beta chains presented below share a single source sample, sequenced in a study of cytomegalovirus exposure and HLA in healthy donors. The PCR employed 60 Vbeta primers together with 13 Jbeta primers. Assay used: immunoSEQ multiplex PCR; TCRdb lists only in-frame clones, some missing. The table shows approximately 110,000 clones, with about 80% occurring only once. Sequenced material: PBMCs. All receptors come from a man aged 25 to 45 in good health and CMV-seronegative.

The chain has TRBV18 and TRBJ2-7, with 10 nucleotides matching TRBD2. Germline CDR1 reads KGHSH; CDR2 reads LQKENI. CDR3 length equals 16 residues. J gave up 0 bases and V 0 bases, and 2 bases lay outside the gene matches. This CDR3 is CASSPPSGGHSYEQYF. The CDR3 DNA is TGTGCCAGCTCACCACCTAGCGGGGGGCACTCCTACGAGCAGTACTTC.

The chain has TRBV29-1 and TRBJ2-2, with no clear D. The CDR3 consists of 14 residues. Per germline, CDR1 SQVTM and CDR2 ANQGSEA. The germline V and J ends were trimmed by 4 bases and 0 bases, with 9 bases remaining between them. The CDR3 DNA is TGCAGCGTTGTCGGTGAAGCGAACACCGGGGAGCTGTTTTTT. It yields the protein CSVVGEANTGELFF.

The V call is TRBV5-1, the J call TRBJ1-3; D is unresolved. This CDR3 has 16 residues. V was shortened by 0 bases and J by 0 bases, with 10 bases between the two germline ends. Germline assignment: CDR1 SGHRS and CDR2 YFSETQ. The CDR3 bases are TGCGCCAGCAGCTTGGGAAGCCTTACCTCTGGAAACACCATATATTTT. Encoded protein: CASSLGSLTSGNTIYF.

This clone showed up just a few times. The CDR3 sequence is CAAVRQGAGNTIYF. DNA of the CDR3: TGTGCCGCAGTACGACAGGGTGCTGGAAACACCATATATTTT. The V gene is TRBV6-1, the J gene TRBJ1-3; 7 bases line up with TRBD1. Germline V lookup: CDR1 MNHNS, CDR2 SASEGT. J gave up 2 bases and V 11 bases, and 9 bases lay outside the gene matches. The CDR3 spans 14 residues.

This rearrangement joins TRBV10-2 to TRBJ1-2; 10 nucleotides agree with TRBD1. After removal of 3 bases from V and 5 bases from J, the junction contained 9 bases not matched to a gene. Germline V gives CDR1 WSHSY, CDR2 SAAADI. This CDR3 spans 16 amino acids. CDR3 DNA sequence: TGCGCCAGCAGTGAATTAGGGACAGGGGAAGGGTATGGCTACACCTTC. Its translation is CASSELGTGEGYGYTF.

This chain uses TRBV11-3 with TRBJ2-5, with D possibly being TRBD1 (6 bases). The CDR3 extends over 13 amino acids. Germline CDR1 is SGHNT and CDR2 is YENEEA. V shed 2 bases and J shed 5 bases, with 9 bases lying between them. CDR3 in amino acids: CASSLNRVETQYF. CDR3 DNA: TGTGCCAGCAGCTTAAACAGGGTGGAGACCCAGTACTTC. Full variable domain (remainder filled in from reference TRBV11-3 and TRBJ2-5): EAGVVQSPRYKIIEKKQPVAFWCNPISGHNTLYWYLQNLGQGPELLIRYENEEAVDDSQLPKDRFSAERLKGVDSTLKIQPAELGDSAVYLCASSLNRVETQYFGPGTRLLVL.

The chain combines TRBV6-4 with TRBJ2-1; 11 bases align to TRBD2. Germline CDR1 MRHNA, CDR2 SNTAGT. The CDR3 covers 15 residues. V was clipped by 9 bases and J by 5 bases; unmatched bases: 9. DNA of the CDR3: TGTGCCAGTTCTTTAGCGGGAGGGCCCCACAATGAGCAGTTCTTC. Residues: CASSLAGGPHNEQFF.

A word on this clone: Different DNA sequences within this sample yield the same CDR3. The chain is built from TRBV2 and TRBJ2-7; no clear D gene. Per germline, CDR1 SNHLY and CDR2 FYNNEI. The length of the CDR3 is 11 residues. V lost 1 base and J lost 8, with 6 bases in between. The CDR3 bases are TGTGCCAGCAGTGAAGTATTCCAGCAGTACTTC. It yields the protein CASSEVFQQYF.

The rearrangement uses TRBV19 and TRBJ2-7; a weak D match, TRBD1 (6 bases). Germline lookup yields CDR1 LNHDA and CDR2 SQIVND (reference sequence). This CDR3 region has 13 residues. The germline V and J ends were trimmed by 3 bases and 4 bases, with 10 bases remaining between them. CDR3 sequence (DNA): TGTGCCAGTAGTATGGTAGGGGGTTACGAGCAGTACTTC. This gives the protein CASSMVGGYEQYF.

This clone appeared a few times. The chain couples TRBV4-1 to TRBJ2-1; 10 positions agree with TRBD2. The germline V gene encodes CDR1 MGHRA and CDR2 YSYEKL. The CDR3 runs 15 residues. Germline trimming cut 6 bases from V and 4 bases from J; bases unmatched to any gene: 6. CDR3 in DNA: TGCGCCAGCAGTCTAAGGACTAGCGGATACAATGAGCAGTTCTTC. Encoded protein: CASSLRTSGYNEQFF.

V usage is TRBV6-1 and J usage is TRBJ2-5, with 12 positions matching TRBD1. The CDR3 has 16 amino acids. After removal of 4 bases from V and 4 bases from J, the junction contained 7 bases not matched to a gene. Germline CDR1 is MNHNS and CDR2 is SASEGT. The DNA of the CDR3 is TGTGCCAGCAGTGTGGGGTGGGACAGGGGGCGAGAGACCCAGTACTTC. Protein product: CASSVGWDRGRETQYF.